This T cell receptor beta chain was captured by sequencing in a study of identical twins. Study outcomes and limitations: Compared with unrelated sharing, twin-shared out-of-frame alpha sequences had more low-probability sequences. Fewer insertions were carried by abundant cord blood beta clonotypes, but none was seen in memory repertoires. For monozygotic twins, models underestimated out-of-frame TCR alpha sharing.

The CDR3 has 15 residues. Germline CDR1 is SGHRS and CDR2 is YFSETQ. A universal primer binding site was introduced by template switching. The final cDNA contained unique molecular identifiers. MiXCR, run by TCRdb on the 5' RACE reads, gives a single entry per CDR3 protein. The table includes 350,000 or so distinct CDR3 sequences, more than 9% detected once. This clonotype was seen ten or more times. As yet, its antigen is unknown. The junction departs from germline at one end; a sequencing error may be responsible. These same records also appear under a second study, on yellow fever vaccine responses in identical twins.

The J gene is TRBJ2-3, the V gene TRBV5-1; D possibly corresponds to TRBD2 (6 bases). The sample comprised CD8+ T cells sorted from blood. The origin of this receptor is a woman between 18 and 29 years old in good health. The CDR3, as DNA: TGTGCCAGCAGCTTGGTGGCGGGGAGCACAGATACGCAGTATTTT. The encoded protein is CASSLVAGSTDTQYF.